Listed below are T cell receptor beta chains from one sample, sequenced in a study of T-cell memory formation after mild COVID-19. TCRdb ran MiXCR on the 5' RACE reads and lists one entry per CDR3 protein. There are 400,000 to 500,000 distinct CDR3 sequences in the sample; over 15% occur only once, and roughly 8% lies in the top ten. The sequencing input was PBMCs or a T cell subset sorted from them (not recorded which). Receptor source: an adult woman who had mild COVID-19 (a few samples of this study predate the infection). Cell type and time point are not known. Each CDR3 is given with its conserved first and last residue. The D gene is left open where the match is weak.

>TRBV4-2|TRBJ2-7|-|17
CASSQDSRVHRSYEQYF
>TRBV5-1|TRBJ1-2|TRBD1|15
CASSSRQGQIYGYTF
>TRBV6-2/TRBV6-3|TRBJ2-2|-|17
CASSSGRGAANTGELFF
>TRBV7-9|TRBJ1-1|-|14
CASSDSPMNTEAFF
>TRBV5-1|TRBJ2-7|-|15
CASSLVEKNPYEQYF
>TRBV30|TRBJ2-3|-|13
CAWSALATDTQYF
>TRBV27|TRBJ1-5|-|15
CASTALGRGTQPQHF
>TRBV2|TRBJ2-7|TRBD1|17
CASSLNPDRTSSYEQYF
>TRBV12-3/TRBV12-4|TRBJ2-1|TRBD2|15
CASRAGRGVYNEQFF
>TRBV7-6|TRBJ2-5|-|16
CASSVGWAERRETQYF
>TRBV6-5|TRBJ1-1|-|16
CASSSGLGGGRTEAFF
>TRBV9|TRBJ2-7|TRBD1|14
CASSVEGQDYEQYF
>TRBV29-1|TRBJ2-7|-|13
CSVELQGLYEQYF
>TRBV29-1|TRBJ1-3|-|11
CSVDAGNTIYF
>TRBV9|TRBJ2-1|TRBD2|14
CASSVGGGSNEQFF
>TRBV5-1|TRBJ2-1|-|13
CASGGGGYNEQFF
>TRBV7-8|TRBJ2-5|-|17
CAIKQGGAGSSWETQYF
>TRBV7-2|TRBJ2-7|TRBD1|14
CASSPDRGEYEQYF
>TRBV6-1|TRBJ1-5|TRBD1|15
CASGDRARSNQPQHF
>TRBV15|TRBJ1-4|TRBD1|14
CATSIGGDNEKLFF
>TRBV20-1|TRBJ2-5|TRBD2|12
CSAIAGKETQYF
>TRBV7-2|TRBJ2-2|TRBD2|16
CASSLLGLASTGELFF
>TRBV24-1|TRBJ2-3|TRBD1|16
CATSESGQGYSVTQYF
>TRBV7-2|TRBJ2-7|-|15
CASSLGLRGTYEQYF
>TRBV4-1|TRBJ2-2|TRBD2|16
CASSQVSSGRSGELFF
>TRBV18|TRBJ1-4|-|15
CASSPLWGGDEKLFF
>TRBV7-2|TRBJ1-1|-|14
CASSAPEVRTEAFF
>TRBV7-9|TRBJ2-7|TRBD1|13
CASSSKQGAEQYF
>TRBV3-1|TRBJ1-2|-|16
CASSQDRGSQAYGYTF
>TRBV4-3|TRBJ2-7|-|18
CASSQESGQRKSSYEQYF
>TRBV29-1|TRBJ1-2|TRBD1|13
CSVTGGTSYGYTF
>TRBV29-1|TRBJ2-3|-|11
CSVESTDTQYF
>TRBV4-1|TRBJ1-1|TRBD1|15
CASSEHRDSKFPAFF
>TRBV9|TRBJ2-1|TRBD1|15
CASSVARQGGGEQFF
>TRBV5-1|TRBJ2-3|TRBD2|15
CASSFLAGGADTQYF
>TRBV12-3/TRBV12-4|TRBJ2-1|-|11
CASRGIGEQFF
>TRBV29-1|TRBJ2-7|-|13
CSVSSSSSYEQYF
>TRBV9|TRBJ2-1|-|13
CASSVVPGDEQFF
>TRBV7-6|TRBJ2-7|TRBD1|15
CASSHPRTGEFEQYF